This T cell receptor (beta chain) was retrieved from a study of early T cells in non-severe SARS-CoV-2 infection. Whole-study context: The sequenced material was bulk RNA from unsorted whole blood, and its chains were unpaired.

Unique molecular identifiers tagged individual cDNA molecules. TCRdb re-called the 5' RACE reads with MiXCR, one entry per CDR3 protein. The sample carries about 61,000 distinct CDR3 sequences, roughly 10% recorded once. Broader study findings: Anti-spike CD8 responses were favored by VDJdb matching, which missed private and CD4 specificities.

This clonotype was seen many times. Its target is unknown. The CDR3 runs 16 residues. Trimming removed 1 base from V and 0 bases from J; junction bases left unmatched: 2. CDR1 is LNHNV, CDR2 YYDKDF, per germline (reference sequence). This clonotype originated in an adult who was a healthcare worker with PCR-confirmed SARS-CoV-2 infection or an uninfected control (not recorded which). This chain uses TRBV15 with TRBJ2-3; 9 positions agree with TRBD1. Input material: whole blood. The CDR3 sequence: CATSRGGQGSTDTQYF. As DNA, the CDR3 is TGTGCCACCAGCAGAGGGGGACAGGGCAGCACAGATACGCAGTATTTT.